Listed below are T cell receptor beta chains from one sample, sequenced in a study of blood T cell repertoires in COVID-19. The repertoire was sequenced with immunoSEQ multiplex PCR; TCRdb's copy has only in-frame clones and lacks some. The table shows about 53,000 clones, with approximately 84% occurring only once. The specimen sequenced was peripheral blood. The receptors stem from a human donor in a cohort sampled during active COVID-19. Both conserved end residues are part of each CDR3. The order of the fields is D gene, J gene, clone size, V gene, CDR3 DNA, CDR3 protein. A D gene is named only where the DNA matches it firmly. The size field is filled for only some rows; it gives once, few, many or a size class.

d_gene: .; j_gene: TRBJ2-4; abundance: .; v_gene: TRBV28; CDR3nt: TGTGCCAGCAGTTTTCCCAACCGGGCCAAAAACATTCAGTACTTC; CDR3aa: CASSFPNRAKNIQYF
d_gene: TRBD1; j_gene: TRBJ1-2; abundance: .; v_gene: TRBV10-3; CDR3nt: TGTGCCATCAGTCGGGCGGGACAGGCCGACCCCTACTATGGCTACACCTTC; CDR3aa: CAISRAGQADPYYGYTF
d_gene: .; j_gene: TRBJ2-1; abundance: .; v_gene: TRBV29-1; CDR3nt: TGCAGCGTTGAAGAAACTAGCCTCGGTGAGCAGTTCTTC; CDR3aa: CSVEETSLGEQFF
d_gene: .; j_gene: TRBJ1-5; abundance: .; v_gene: TRBV19; CDR3nt: TGTGCCAGTAGGGGCCGGGAGCTAAATCAGCCCCAGCATTTT; CDR3aa: CASRGRELNQPQHF
d_gene: TRBD1; j_gene: TRBJ2-7; abundance: once; v_gene: TRBV4-1; CDR3nt: TGCGCCAGCAGCCAAGGGGACAGGTCGACCTACGAGCAGTACTTC; CDR3aa: CASSQGDRSTYEQYF
d_gene: TRBD2; j_gene: TRBJ2-3; abundance: .; v_gene: TRBV7-2; CDR3nt: TGTGCCAGCAGCAGGACTAGTACGAGTACGCAGTATTTT; CDR3aa: CASSRTSTSTQYF
d_gene: TRBD1; j_gene: TRBJ1-2; abundance: .; v_gene: TRBV3-1/TRBV3-2; CDR3nt: TGTGCCAGCAGCCAAGGACAGGGTGGAGAACATTATGGCTACACCTTC; CDR3aa: CASSQGQGGEHYGYTF
d_gene: TRBD1; j_gene: TRBJ1-6; abundance: .; v_gene: TRBV7-2; CDR3nt: TGTGCCAGCAGCCCCCGACAGGGCTCCTATAATTCACCCCTCCACTTT; CDR3aa: CASSPRQGSYNSPLHF
d_gene: TRBD1; j_gene: TRBJ2-5; abundance: once; v_gene: TRBV9; CDR3nt: TGTGCCAGCAGCGTAGGGTTGGGACAGGGTGGTCAAGAGACCCAGTACTTC; CDR3aa: CASSVGLGQGGQETQYF
d_gene: TRBD1; j_gene: TRBJ2-3; abundance: .; v_gene: TRBV7-2; CDR3nt: TGTGCCAGCAGCCGCACAGGGGGCAGGGAAGATACGCAGTATTTT; CDR3aa: CASSRTGGREDTQYF
d_gene: .; j_gene: TRBJ2-5; abundance: .; v_gene: TRBV30; CDR3nt: TGTGCCTGGAGAATGGGGGCCGAGACCCAGTACTTC; CDR3aa: CAWRMGAETQYF
d_gene: .; j_gene: TRBJ1-6; abundance: .; v_gene: TRBV7-2; CDR3nt: TGTGCCAGCAGCTTAGTCGGTCCACCTAATTCACCCCTCCACTTT; CDR3aa: CASSLVGPPNSPLHF
d_gene: TRBD2; j_gene: TRBJ2-1; abundance: .; v_gene: TRBV5-1; CDR3nt: TGCGCCAGCGGACTCGCGGGGGGAAAATACAATGAGCAGTTCTTC; CDR3aa: CASGLAGGKYNEQFF
d_gene: TRBD1; j_gene: TRBJ2-2; abundance: .; v_gene: TRBV4-2; CDR3nt: TGTGCCAGCAGTCCCAACAGGGGCAACACCGGGGAGCTGTTTTTT; CDR3aa: CASSPNRGNTGELFF
d_gene: .; j_gene: TRBJ1-2; abundance: .; v_gene: TRBV4-3; CDR3nt: TGCGCCAGCAGCCAAGATGCGGGCGGGGGCTATGGCTACACCTTC; CDR3aa: CASSQDAGGGYGYTF
d_gene: .; j_gene: TRBJ2-3; abundance: .; v_gene: TRBV7-6; CDR3nt: TGTGCCAGCAGCGCCCAACTAGGATCCCCAGATACGCAGTATTTT; CDR3aa: CASSAQLGSPDTQYF
d_gene: .; j_gene: TRBJ1-1; abundance: .; v_gene: TRBV19; CDR3nt: TGTGCCAGTAGTATCTCAGGGCGCACTGAAGCTTTCTTT; CDR3aa: CASSISGRTEAFF
d_gene: TRBD2; j_gene: TRBJ2-1; abundance: .; v_gene: TRBV7-2; CDR3nt: TGTGCCAGCAGCATCCTAGCGGGGGGAAATGAGCAGTTCTTC; CDR3aa: CASSILAGGNEQFF
d_gene: TRBD1; j_gene: TRBJ1-1; abundance: few; v_gene: TRBV7-2; CDR3nt: TGTGCCAGCAGCTTAGGCGGACAGGGCGCTGAAGCTTTCTTT; CDR3aa: CASSLGGQGAEAFF
d_gene: TRBD1; j_gene: TRBJ2-3; abundance: .; v_gene: TRBV11-2; CDR3nt: TGTGCCAGCAGCTCTGGTCTGGGACAGGGTCCAGATACGCAGTATTTT; CDR3aa: CASSSGLGQGPDTQYF
d_gene: .; j_gene: TRBJ2-1; abundance: once; v_gene: TRBV7-8; CDR3nt: TGTGCCAGCAGCTTAGAAGGGAGTATCGTCGGTAATGAGCAGTTCTTC; CDR3aa: CASSLEGSIVGNEQFF
d_gene: TRBD2; j_gene: TRBJ2-3; abundance: .; v_gene: TRBV19; CDR3nt: TGTGCCAGTAGTATTAGACTAGCAGCCGATACGCAGTATTTT; CDR3aa: CASSIRLAADTQYF
d_gene: TRBD1; j_gene: TRBJ2-7; abundance: .; v_gene: TRBV6-1; CDR3nt: TGTGCCAGCAGTGATAGGGGACAGGGTGCTCGGGAGCAGTACTTC; CDR3aa: CASSDRGQGAREQYF